This TCR beta chain was profiled in a study of T cell responses to AZD1222 COVID-19 vaccine. Study-level background: Pooled in the analysis were second doses at about 4 or about 12 weeks.

With regard to this clone: Antigen unknown.

Profiled with immunoSEQ multiplex PCR; TCRdb holds only in-frame clones, not every one. The data show around 100,000 clones, roughly 90% seen once. Study-wide findings and caveats: Close to half of spike-specific TCRs reportedly recognize unmutated variant regions. There were mostly white British donors and more females than males, and clonal diversity was possibly underestimated. Baseline seropositivity occurred in only 5 to 7 AZD1222 recipients.

Sequencing was performed on peripheral blood, taken on day 0 of AZD1222 vaccination. The TCR originated in an adult in good health.

The CDR3 region has the DNA TGTGCCAGCAGCTCGGACAAAGGTGGCACTGAAGCTTTCTTT. Protein product: CASSSDKGGTEAFF. The rearrangement joins TRBV7-9 to TRBJ1-1; tentatively, D is TRBD1 (5 bases). V lost 4 bases, J lost 4 bases, and 13 bases lay in between. Germline V gene sequence: CDR1 SEHNR, CDR2 FQNEAQ (reference sequence). This CDR3 has 14 residues.